A single sample is the source of the 19 T cell receptor beta chains below, sequenced in a study of shared clonotypes between healthy human individuals. Assay used: immunoSEQ multiplex PCR; TCRdb lists only in-frame clones, some missing. The sample shows some 2.3 million clones, 93% of them seen only once. Sequenced: naive CD4+ T cells from PBMCs. The sample's subset: CD45RA+ positively selected. The receptors were sampled from a man between 18 and 29 years old in good health. Some clones in this sample may be carry-over from other donors' samples.

V is TRBV27 and J is TRBJ2-1; D is undetermined. The CDR3 has 14 residues. Trimming took 0 bases from V and 7 from J, leaving 10 bases between them. Per the germline V gene, CDR1 is MNHEY and CDR2 is SMNVEV (reference sequence). The CDR3 nucleotides read TGTGCCAGCAGTTTATCGGCGGCGGTTAATGAGCAGTTCTTC. Translation gives CASSLSAAVNEQFF.

This chain uses TRBV7-2 with TRBJ2-7; unclear D gene. This CDR3 contains 12 residues. Trimming removed 2 bases at V and 3 bases at J, with 5 bases between. Looked up from germline, CDR1 is SGHTA and CDR2 is FQGNSA. CDR3 bases: TGTGCCAGCAGCTTAATTTTCTACGAGCAGTACTTC. As protein: CASSLIFYEQYF.

J is TRBJ2-3 and V is TRBV7-3; D perhaps matches TRBD1 (6 bases). CDR1 SGHTA and CDR2 FQGTGA come from the germline V gene. Trimming left V 4 bases short and J 2 bases short, with 10 bases between. This CDR3 is built from 14 residues. The CDR3 bases are TGTGCCAGCAGCTCGTCAGGGGCCACAGATACGCAGTATTTT. Translation gives CASSSSGATDTQYF.

As to this clone: The same CDR3 also results from other DNA sequences found in this sample. The V gene is TRBV11-2, the J gene TRBJ2-2; D unresolved. V was cut by 5 bases and J by 2 bases, with 6 bases left in between. This CDR3 is 13 amino acids long. Germline V gene lookup returns CDR1 SGHAT and CDR2 FQNNGV. CDR3 coding DNA: TGTGCCAGCAGCCTAACTAACACCGGGGAGCTGTTTTTT. This sequence encodes CASSLTNTGELFF.

The genes are TRBV4-3 and TRBJ1-2; the D is unclear. The V end was cut by 0 bases, the J end by 4 bases, with 9 bases between. Germline CDR1 and CDR2: LGHNA and YSLEER. This CDR3 is 14 amino acids long. CDR3 bases: TGCGCCAGCAGCCAAGAAAGGATTACCTATGGCTACACCTTC. This gives the protein CASSQERITYGYTF.

The chain uses TRBV18 and TRBJ1-1, with 8 bases aligning to TRBD1. This CDR3 comprises 17 residues. Per germline, CDR1 KGHSH and CDR2 LQKENI. V shed 3 bases, J shed 4 bases, and the junction held 13 bases outside the gene matches. DNA of the CDR3: TGTGCCAGCTCACCCAGGGCTCTGGACAGGGAATTCACTGAAGCTTTCTTT. Amino acids: CASSPRALDREFTEAFF.

The chain joins TRBV6-5 to TRBJ2-3; D remains unclear. The CDR3 has 16 residues. CDR1 and CDR2 (germline): MNHEY, SVGAGI. V was clipped by 4 bases and J by 4 bases, with 18 bases between them. The CDR3 DNA reads as TGTGCCAGCAGTTCCTACGGGTCGACGGGCGCAGATACGCAGTATTTT. Protein: CASSSYGSTGADTQYF.

The chain combines TRBV19 with TRBJ1-1; possible D gene TRBD1, 6 bases. The length of the CDR3 is 15 residues. The germline V gene encodes CDR1 LNHDA and CDR2 SQIVND (reference sequence). Deletions cut 4 bases from V and 0 bases from J, with 12 bases between. CDR3 bases: TGTGCCAGTAGTACGAAGGACAGTCTGAACACTGAAGCTTTCTTT. This codes for CASSTKDSLNTEAFF.

This clone appeared once. The rearrangement links TRBV28 to TRBJ2-7; the match to TRBD1 covers 8 bases. This CDR3 has 15 amino acids. Germline lookup yields CDR1 MDHEN and CDR2 SYDVKM. V lost 6 bases and J lost 4; bases outside the gene matches: 11. In nucleotides, the CDR3 is TGTGCCAGCAGCACCCCCGGGACAGGTAGTTACGAGCAGTACTTC. Encoded protein: CASSTPGTGSYEQYF.

J is TRBJ1-5 and V is TRBV5-1, with 8 bases aligning to TRBD1. Germline V gene sequence: CDR1 SGHRS, CDR2 YFSETQ. The CDR3 totals 17 residues. The junction had 13 bases not matched to a gene; V was cut back by 7 bases and J by 1 base. CDR3 bases: TGCGCCAGCCACACCGCTTACAGGGGGGAAAGCAATCAGCCCCAGCATTTT. Its translation is CASHTAYRGESNQPQHF.

The V and J genes are TRBV30 and TRBJ1-2, with 7 bases identical to TRBD1. The CDR3 contains 13 residues. The J segment lost 8 bases and the V segment lost 0 bases, leaving 6 bases of the junction unmatched. From germline, CDR1 is GTSNPN and CDR2 SVGIG (reference sequence). This CDR3 is CAWSVKGGEGYTF. The CDR3 nucleotides read TGTGCCTGGAGTGTTAAAGGGGGCGAGGGCTACACCTTC.

The chain carries TRBV6-5 and TRBJ1-1; the D is unclear. Germline V gene lookup returns CDR1 MNHEY and CDR2 SVGAGI. The V and J ends lost 2 bases and 4 bases respectively, with 8 bases between them. This CDR3 spans 13 amino acids. CDR3 sequence (DNA): TGTGCCAGCAGTTACCTACCGGGCACTGAAGCTTTCTTT. Translated, it gives CASSYLPGTEAFF.

The chain joins TRBV6-1 to TRBJ2-5; a weak D match, TRBD2 (5 bases). The V end lost 2 bases, the J end lost 5 bases, and 18 bases lay between the germline ends. The germline gives CDR1 MNHNS, CDR2 SASEGT. The CDR3 has 16 residues. The CDR3 DNA reads TGTGCCAGCAGTGAATTGTCTACCCGCTGGGAGGAGACCCAGTACTTC. Residues: CASSELSTRWEETQYF.

The J gene is TRBJ2-7, the V gene TRBV18; TRBD1 is a possible D gene (6 bases). The CDR3 loop spans 15 amino acids. Trimming took 0 bases from V and 3 from J, leaving 12 bases between them. Germline V gene lookup returns CDR1 KGHSH and CDR2 LQKENI. The CDR3 region has the DNA TGTGCCAGCTCACCACCGCAGGGGCCCCACTACGAGCAGTACTTC. Protein: CASSPPQGPHYEQYF.

About this clone itself: This sample includes further DNA sequences coding for the same CDR3. The chain employs TRBV7-9 and TRBJ1-2; D gene unclear. Germline V CDR1 and CDR2: SEHNR, FQNEAQ (reference sequence). CDR3 length: 12 residues. V was cut by 1 base and J by 4 bases, with 4 bases left in between. In nucleotides, the CDR3 is TGTGCCAGCAGCTTAGTTTCCTATGGCTACACCTTC. Amino acids: CASSLVSYGYTF. The full variable domain, with the rest looked up from reference TRBV7-9 and TRBJ1-2, is DTGVSQNPRHKITKRGQNVTFRCDPISEHNRLYWYRQTLGQGPEFLTYFQNEAQLEKSRLLSDRFSAERPKGSFSTLEIQRTEQGDSAMYLCASSLVSYGYTFGSGTRLTVV.

The chain has TRBV19 and TRBJ1-1, with 10 nucleotides matching TRBD1. In germline, CDR1 is LNHDA, CDR2 SQIVND (reference sequence). The J segment lost 8 bases and the V segment lost 6 bases, leaving 6 bases of the junction unmatched. This CDR3 is 13 amino acids long. The CDR3 coding sequence is TGTGCCAGTAGCAGGACAGGGGGTAGGGAAGCTTTCTTT. This gives the protein CASSRTGGREAFF.

The chain uses TRBV13 and TRBJ2-7, with TRBD1 as a possible D gene (5 bases). CDR3 size: 14 residues. Trimming stripped 4 bases from V and 3 bases from J, with 13 bases between. CDR1 is PRHDT and CDR2 is FYEKMQ in the germline V gene (reference sequence). In DNA, the CDR3 is TGTGCCAGCAGCTCCAGGGAAAAGGACTACGAGCAGTACTTC. Its protein is CASSSREKDYEQYF.

Points on this clone: A junction boundary mismatches the germline segment, possibly from a read error. J is TRBJ2-5 and V is TRBV5-6; TRBD2 matches at 8 bases. The CDR3 consists of 11 residues. Looked up from germline, CDR1 is SGHDT and CDR2 is YYEEEE. The CDR3 region is CASSFERGLDF. In DNA form, the CDR3 reads TGTGCCAGCAGCTTCGAGAGGGGACTAGACTTC. Filled out from reference TRBV5-6 and TRBJ2-5, the complete variable domain reads DAGVTQSPTHLIKTRGQQVTLRCSPKSGHDTVSWYQQALGQGPQFIFQYYEEEERQRGNFPDRFSGHQFPNYSSELNVNALLLGDSALYLCASSFERGLDFGPGTRLLVL.

This chain joins TRBV30 and TRBJ2-5; 9 nucleotides match TRBD1. The CDR3 extends over 16 amino acids. The germline gives CDR1 GTSNPN, CDR2 SVGIG (reference sequence). V shed 4 bases, J shed 5 bases, and the junction held 14 bases outside the gene matches. CDR3 sequence reads: CAWNPPPGQGTETQYF. The CDR3, as DNA: TGTGCCTGGAACCCCCCCCCGGGACAGGGCACGGAGACCCAGTACTTC.